The 20 T cell receptor beta chains presented below share a single source sample, sequenced in a study of shared clonotypes between healthy human individuals. Method: immunoSEQ multiplex PCR; TCRdb's copy keeps in-frame clones and lacks some. Here the sample spans about 1.5 million clones, roughly 97% being singletons. Material for sequencing was naive CD4+ T cells sorted from blood. Noted subset: CD45RA+ positively selected. The source is a young man in good health.

The J gene is TRBJ2-3, the V gene TRBV9; 8 positions match TRBD2. Germline values: CDR1 SGDLS, CDR2 YYNGEE. With V trimmed by 4 bases and J by 4 bases, 11 bases remained unmatched. The CDR3 runs to 16 residues. CDR3 nucleotides: TGTGCCAGCAGCTTTGGAGCGGGAGAGATTGCAGATACGCAGTATTTT. Amino acids: CASSFGAGEIADTQYF.

This clone was counted a few times. This chain uses TRBV29-1 with TRBJ1-2; 11 nucleotides agree with TRBD1. The CDR3 runs to 12 residues. After removal of 3 bases from V and 6 bases from J, the junction contained 0 bases not matched to a gene. Germline loops: CDR1 SQVTM, CDR2 ANQGSEA. The CDR3 DNA is TGCAGCGTTGAGGGACAGGGGGATGGCTACACCTTC. Translated: CSVEGQGDGYTF.

The chain uses TRBV2 and TRBJ2-5, with D uncertain. V lost 0 bases to trimming and J lost 5 bases, with 4 bases between them. The CDR3 is made up of 12 amino acids. The germline CDR1 and CDR2 sequences are SNHLY and FYNNEI. The CDR3 reads CASSEARETQYF. Here the CDR3 DNA reads TGTGCCAGCAGTGAAGCGCGTGAGACCCAGTACTTC.

The CDR3 spells CASSMKVSYNEQFF. CDR3 DNA: TGTGCCAGTAGTATGAAGGTTTCCTACAATGAGCAGTTCTTC. This rearrangement joins TRBV19 to TRBJ2-1, with D hard to call. Trimming left V 3 bases short and J 1 base short, with 7 bases between. The CDR3 runs to 14 residues. Germline V gives CDR1 LNHDA, CDR2 SQIVND (reference sequence).

This chain joins TRBV7-2 and TRBJ1-5; a possible D gene is TRBD1 (6 bases). This CDR3 comprises 17 residues. V dropped 1 base and J dropped 4 bases, with 17 bases sitting between them. Germline lookup yields CDR1 SGHTA and CDR2 FQGNSA. The CDR3 DNA is TGTGCCAGCAGCTTAGACGGCTGGACAGCTGCAAATCAGCCCCAGCATTTT. Its translation is CASSLDGWTAANQPQHF.

In nucleotides, the CDR3 is TGTGCCAGCAGTCCGCCGGGACAGGGGAAATCGTACACCTTC. This sequence encodes CASSPPGQGKSYTF. The chain has TRBV27 and TRBJ1-2; 10 bases fit TRBD1. CDR3 size: 14 residues. J gave up 11 bases and V 5 bases, and 11 bases lay outside the gene matches. Germline lookup yields CDR1 MNHEY and CDR2 SMNVEV (reference sequence).

As for this clone: Additional DNA sequences in this sample encode the identical CDR3. This CDR3 is CASSYRPNTEAFF. The CDR3 coding sequence is TGTGCCAGCAGTTACCGACCAAACACTGAAGCTTTCTTT. This chain joins TRBV6-5 and TRBJ1-1; D gene unclear. Germline assignment: CDR1 MNHEY and CDR2 SVGAGI. The CDR3 contains 13 residues. Trimming cost V 2 bases and J 2 bases, with 6 bases left between them.

The chain combines TRBV2 with TRBJ2-7; TRBD2 might be the D (5 bases). Germline V gene data show CDR1 as SNHLY and CDR2 as FYNNEI. The V end was cut by 5 bases, the J end by 6 bases, with 14 bases between. The length of the CDR3 is 13 residues. As DNA, the CDR3 is TGTGCCAGCAGTCGGACTCCCCCGGGCGAGCAGTACTTC. Protein product: CASSRTPPGEQYF.

As regards this clone: Other DNA sequences in this sample translate to the same CDR3. CDR3 in DNA: TGCAGTGCTAGAGGCGGTACTGAAGCTTTCTTT. Its protein product is CSARGGTEAFF. The J gene is TRBJ1-1, the V gene TRBV20-1; no reliable D call. Germline V gene data show CDR1 as DFQATT and CDR2 as SNEGSKA (reference sequence). V lost 1 base to trimming and J lost 5 bases, with 5 bases between them. The CDR3 consists of 11 residues.

This chain links TRBV5-4 with TRBJ2-3; a weak D match, TRBD1 (5 bases). The germline V and J ends were trimmed by 2 bases and 2 bases, with 18 bases remaining between them. The CDR3 has 17 residues. Per germline, CDR1 SGHNT and CDR2 YYREEE (reference sequence). As DNA, the CDR3 is TGTGCCAGCAGCTTACCCCAGGGAAGGTTCGACACAGATACGCAGTATTTT. It specifies CASSLPQGRFDTDTQYF.

The chain uses TRBV5-1 and TRBJ2-5; D may be TRBD1 (6 bases). This CDR3 spans 16 amino acids. CDR1 is SGHRS and CDR2 is YFSETQ in the germline V gene. With 0 bases removed from V and 2 bases from J, the gap between germline ends came to 14 bases. CDR3 sequence (DNA): TGCGCCAGCAGCTTGGGGGACATGGTATATCAAGAGACCCAGTACTTC. It is translated as CASSLGDMVYQETQYF.

The chain combines TRBV7-2 with TRBJ1-1, with D perhaps matching TRBD1 (5 bases). The length of the CDR3 is 14 residues. Germline CDR1 reads SGHTA; CDR2 reads FQGNSA. V was pared by 5 bases and J by 0 bases, with 10 bases between. The chain's CDR3 is CASSPWGMNTEAFF. As DNA, the CDR3 is TGTGCCAGCAGCCCCTGGGGCATGAACACTGAAGCTTTCTTT.

The V call is TRBV5-1, the J call TRBJ2-7, with D uncertain. The CDR3 has 13 amino acids. With 5 bases removed from V and 7 bases from J, the gap between germline ends came to 16 bases. Germline CDR1 and CDR2: SGHRS and YFSETQ. The DNA of the CDR3 is TGCGCCAGCAGTCCGGCGCCTATGGAGGAGCAGTACTTC. Its translation is CASSPAPMEEQYF.

The rearrangement joins TRBV7-5 to TRBJ2-7; TRBD2 is the table's D call, not checked against the DNA. TRBV7-5 is tagged as a pseudogene. CDR3 length equals 15 residues. In nucleotides, the CDR3 is TGTGTCAACCGGGTTCTAGCGACAAATTTCTACGAGCAGTACTTC. This encodes CVNRVLATNFYEQYF.

This chain uses TRBV5-8 with TRBJ2-2; no firm D call. The CDR3 sequence is 10 residues long. Between the trimmed V and J ends, which lost 4 bases and 8 bases, there was a span of 3 bases. The germline CDR1 and CDR2 sequences are SGHTS and YDEGEE. The CDR3: CASSRGELFF. The CDR3 nucleotides read TGTGCCAGCAGCCGAGGGGAGCTGTTTTTT.

V is TRBV11-2 and J is TRBJ2-3; the match to TRBD2 covers 10 bases. This CDR3 has 17 residues. Trimming at V came to 5 bases and at J to 6 bases, leaving 14 bases not matched to a gene. Per the germline V gene, CDR1 is SGHAT and CDR2 is FQNNGV. The CDR3 here is CASSRGWPSGSSDTQYF. In DNA, the CDR3 is TGTGCCAGCAGCAGAGGTTGGCCTAGCGGGAGTTCTGATACGCAGTATTTT.

Concerning this clone: The same CDR3 is also encoded by other DNA sequences in this sample. The chain employs TRBV30 and TRBJ2-3; TRBD2 is a possible D gene (6 bases). The germline V gene encodes CDR1 GTSNPN and CDR2 SVGIG (reference sequence). This CDR3 is built from 14 residues. Trimming pared 0 bases from V and 4 bases from J, leaving 11 bases between. Written as DNA, the CDR3 is TGTGCCTGGAGTGTAGGAGGGAGCGCAGATACGCAGTATTTT. Translated, it gives CAWSVGGSADTQYF.

Here the CDR3 DNA reads TGTGCCAGCTCAAAGCCACTCACCATAGCCAAAAACATTCAGTACTTC. Translation gives CASSKPLTIAKNIQYF. The V gene is TRBV18, the J gene TRBJ2-4, with D unresolved. This CDR3 comprises 16 residues. V was pared by 5 bases and J by 0 bases, with 14 bases between. Germline V gene sequence: CDR1 KGHSH, CDR2 LQKENI.

The CDR3: CASSSSPANTGELFF. CDR3 DNA: TGTGCCAGCAGCTCCTCGCCGGCGAACACCGGGGAGCTGTTTTTT. The V and J genes are TRBV7-3 and TRBJ2-2; D gene uncertain. This CDR3 has 15 amino acids. Between the trimmed V and J ends, which lost 4 bases and 0 bases, there was a span of 9 bases. Germline V gene lookup returns CDR1 SGHTA and CDR2 FQGTGA.

The chain is built from TRBV6-1 and TRBJ2-7; the D gene is possibly TRBD1 (6 bases). The CDR3 spans 13 residues. Trimming removed 8 bases from V and 4 bases from J, with 15 bases in between. Germline V lookup: CDR1 MNHNS, CDR2 SASEGT. CDR3 DNA sequence: TGTGCCAGCGGCGTGGCAGGGGTGTACGAGCAGTACTTC. Translating gives CASGVAGVYEQYF.